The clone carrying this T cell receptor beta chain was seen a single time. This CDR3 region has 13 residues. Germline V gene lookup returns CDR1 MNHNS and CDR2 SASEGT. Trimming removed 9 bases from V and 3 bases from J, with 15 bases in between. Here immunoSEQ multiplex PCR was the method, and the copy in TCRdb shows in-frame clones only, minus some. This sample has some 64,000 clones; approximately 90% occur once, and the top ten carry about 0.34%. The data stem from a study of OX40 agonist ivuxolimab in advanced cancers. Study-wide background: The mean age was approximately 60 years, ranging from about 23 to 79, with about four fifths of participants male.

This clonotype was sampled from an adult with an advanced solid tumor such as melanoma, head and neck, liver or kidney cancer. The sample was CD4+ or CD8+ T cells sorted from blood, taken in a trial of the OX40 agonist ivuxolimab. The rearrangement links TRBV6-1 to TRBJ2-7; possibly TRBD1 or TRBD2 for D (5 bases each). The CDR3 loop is CASLQGRGYEQYF. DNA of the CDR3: TGTGCCAGTCTTCAGGGCCGGGGCTACGAGCAGTACTTC.